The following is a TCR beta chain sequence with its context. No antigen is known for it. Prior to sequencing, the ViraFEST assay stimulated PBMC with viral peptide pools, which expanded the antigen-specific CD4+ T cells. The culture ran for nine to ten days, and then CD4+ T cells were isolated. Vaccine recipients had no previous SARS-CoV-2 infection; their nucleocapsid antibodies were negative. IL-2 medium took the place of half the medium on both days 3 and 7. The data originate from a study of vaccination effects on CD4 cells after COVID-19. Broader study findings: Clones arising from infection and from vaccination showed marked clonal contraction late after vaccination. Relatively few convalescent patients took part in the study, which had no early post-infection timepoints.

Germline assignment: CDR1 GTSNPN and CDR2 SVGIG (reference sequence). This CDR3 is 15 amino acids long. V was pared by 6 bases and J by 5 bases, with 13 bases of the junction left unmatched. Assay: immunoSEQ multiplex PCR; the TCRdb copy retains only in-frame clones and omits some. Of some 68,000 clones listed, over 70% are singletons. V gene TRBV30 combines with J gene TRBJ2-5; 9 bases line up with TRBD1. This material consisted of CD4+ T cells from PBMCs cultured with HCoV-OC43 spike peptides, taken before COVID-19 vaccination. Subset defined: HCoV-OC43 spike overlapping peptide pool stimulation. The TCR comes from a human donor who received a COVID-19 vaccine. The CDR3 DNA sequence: TGTGCCTGCTCGGCCGGACAGGGGTTCGTTGAGACCCAGTACTTC. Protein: CACSAGQGFVETQYF.